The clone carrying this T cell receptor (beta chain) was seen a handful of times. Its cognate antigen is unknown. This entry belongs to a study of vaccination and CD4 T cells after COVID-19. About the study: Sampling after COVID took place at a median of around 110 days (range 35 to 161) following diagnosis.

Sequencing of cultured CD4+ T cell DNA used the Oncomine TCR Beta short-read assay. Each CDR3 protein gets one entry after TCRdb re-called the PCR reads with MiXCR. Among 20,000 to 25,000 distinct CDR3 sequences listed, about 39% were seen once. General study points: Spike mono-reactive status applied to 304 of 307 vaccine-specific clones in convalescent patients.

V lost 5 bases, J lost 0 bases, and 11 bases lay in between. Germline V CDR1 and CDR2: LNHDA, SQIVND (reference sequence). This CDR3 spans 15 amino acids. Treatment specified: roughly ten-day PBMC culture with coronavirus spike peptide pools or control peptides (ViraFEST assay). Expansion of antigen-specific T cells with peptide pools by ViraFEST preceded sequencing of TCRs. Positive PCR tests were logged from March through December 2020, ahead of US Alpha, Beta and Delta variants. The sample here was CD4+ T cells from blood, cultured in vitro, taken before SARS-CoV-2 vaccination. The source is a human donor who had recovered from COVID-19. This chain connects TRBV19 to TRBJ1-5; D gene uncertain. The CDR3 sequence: CASSQNSGSNQPQHF. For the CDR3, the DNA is TGTGCCAGTAGTCAGAACAGCGGTAGCAATCAGCCCCAGCATTTT. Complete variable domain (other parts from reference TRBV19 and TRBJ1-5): DGGITQSPKYLFRKEGQNVTLSCEQNLNHDAMYWYRQDPGQGLRLIYYSQIVNDFQKGDIAEGYSVSREKKESFPLTVTSAQKNPTAFYLCASSQNSGSNQPQHFGDGTRLSIL.